Below, one TCR beta chain is given with its context. Antigen specificity is unknown. The data were taken from a study of cytomegalovirus exposure and HLA in healthy donors. Study conclusions and caveats: What TCR beta sequences reportedly achieved was accurate prediction of HLA-A and HLA-B alleles in most subjects.

The PCR contained 60 Vbeta and 13 Jbeta primers. Here immunoSEQ multiplex PCR was the method, and the copy in TCRdb shows in-frame clones only, minus some. The clone table shows some 130,000 clones, with the ten largest holding approximately 1.6%. Per the germline V gene, CDR1 is MNHEY and CDR2 is SVGAGI. V shed 6 bases, J shed 4 bases, and the junction held 6 bases outside the gene matches. CDR3 size: 15 residues. What was sequenced was PBMCs. The V call is TRBV6-5, the J call TRBJ2-5, with 12 bases that match TRBD2. The sequence came from a middle-aged woman in good health and CMV-seropositive. The CDR3 region has the DNA TGTGCCAGCAGGAGCGGACTAGCGGGACGAGAGACCCAGTACTTC. Protein sequence: CASRSGLAGRETQYF.